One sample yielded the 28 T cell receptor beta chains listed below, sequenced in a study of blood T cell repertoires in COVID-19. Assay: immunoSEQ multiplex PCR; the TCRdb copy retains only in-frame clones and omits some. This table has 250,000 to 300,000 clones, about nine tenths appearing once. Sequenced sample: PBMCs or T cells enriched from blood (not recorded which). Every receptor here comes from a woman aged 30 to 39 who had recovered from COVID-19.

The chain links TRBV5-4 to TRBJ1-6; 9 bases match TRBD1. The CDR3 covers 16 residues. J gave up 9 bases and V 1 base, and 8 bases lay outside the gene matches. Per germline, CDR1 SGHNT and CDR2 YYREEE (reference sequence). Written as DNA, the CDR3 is TGTGCCAGCAGCTTGTTCCTTGGACAGGGGAGTTCACCCCTCCACTTT. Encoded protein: CASSLFLGQGSSPLHF.

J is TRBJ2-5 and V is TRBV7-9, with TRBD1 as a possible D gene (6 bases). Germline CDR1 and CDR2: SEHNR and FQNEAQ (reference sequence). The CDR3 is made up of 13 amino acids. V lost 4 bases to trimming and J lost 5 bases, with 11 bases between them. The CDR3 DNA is TGTGCCAGCAGCTCGGGACAAAGGGAGACCCAGTACTTC. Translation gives CASSSGQRETQYF.

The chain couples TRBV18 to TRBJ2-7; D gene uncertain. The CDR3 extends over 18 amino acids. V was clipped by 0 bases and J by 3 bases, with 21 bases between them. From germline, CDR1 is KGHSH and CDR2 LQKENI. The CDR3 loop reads CASSPPFQLVAEDYEQYF. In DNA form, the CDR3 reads TGTGCCAGCTCACCACCGTTTCAGTTGGTGGCGGAAGACTACGAGCAGTACTTC. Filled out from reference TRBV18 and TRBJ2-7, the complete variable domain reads NAGVMQNPRHLVRRRGQEARLRCSPMKGHSHVYWYRQLPEEGLKFMVYLQKENIIDESGMPKERFSAEFPKEGPSILRIQQVVRGDSAAYFCASSPPFQLVAEDYEQYFGPGTRLTVT.

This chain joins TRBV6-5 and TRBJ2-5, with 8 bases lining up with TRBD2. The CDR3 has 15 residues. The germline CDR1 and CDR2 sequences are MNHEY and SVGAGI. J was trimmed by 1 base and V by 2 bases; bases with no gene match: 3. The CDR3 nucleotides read TGTGCCAGCAGTTACAATGCGGGGGGCCAAGAGACCCAGTACTTC. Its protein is CASSYNAGGQETQYF.

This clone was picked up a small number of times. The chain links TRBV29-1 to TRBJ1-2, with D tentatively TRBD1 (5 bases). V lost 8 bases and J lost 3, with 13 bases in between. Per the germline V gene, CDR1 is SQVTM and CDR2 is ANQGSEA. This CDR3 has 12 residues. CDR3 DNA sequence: TGCAGCTCCGGGAGGGACGACTATGGCTACACCTTC. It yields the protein CSSGRDDYGYTF.

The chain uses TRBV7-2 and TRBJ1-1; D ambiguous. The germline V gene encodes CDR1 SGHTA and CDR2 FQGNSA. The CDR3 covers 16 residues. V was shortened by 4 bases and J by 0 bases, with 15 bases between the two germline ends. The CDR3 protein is CASSSGFGRLNTEAFF. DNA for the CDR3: TGTGCCAGCAGCTCCGGGTTTGGGAGGCTGAACACTGAAGCTTTCTTT.

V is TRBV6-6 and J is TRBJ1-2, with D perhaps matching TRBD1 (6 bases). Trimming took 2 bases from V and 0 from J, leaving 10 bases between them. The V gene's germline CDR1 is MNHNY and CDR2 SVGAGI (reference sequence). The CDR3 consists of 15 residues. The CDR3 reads CASSYLQGANYGYTF. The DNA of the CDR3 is TGTGCCAGCAGTTACCTACAGGGTGCTAACTATGGCTACACCTTC.

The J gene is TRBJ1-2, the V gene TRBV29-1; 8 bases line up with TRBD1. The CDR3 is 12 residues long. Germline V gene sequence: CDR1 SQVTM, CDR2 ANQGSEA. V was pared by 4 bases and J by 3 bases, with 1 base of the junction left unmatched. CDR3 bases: TGCAGCGTTGTACAGGGGGACTATGGCTACACCTTC. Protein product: CSVVQGDYGYTF.

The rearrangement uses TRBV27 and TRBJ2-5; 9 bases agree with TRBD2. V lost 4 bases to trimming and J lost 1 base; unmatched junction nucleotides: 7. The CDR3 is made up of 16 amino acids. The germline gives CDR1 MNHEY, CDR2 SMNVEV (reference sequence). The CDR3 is CASSYRIAGAQETQYF. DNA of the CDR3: TGTGCCAGCAGTTACCGGATAGCGGGAGCCCAAGAGACCCAGTACTTC.

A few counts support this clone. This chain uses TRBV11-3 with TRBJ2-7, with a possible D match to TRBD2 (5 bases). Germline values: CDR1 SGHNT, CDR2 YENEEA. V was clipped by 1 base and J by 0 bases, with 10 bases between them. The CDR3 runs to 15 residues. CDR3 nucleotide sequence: TGTGCCAGCAGCTTAGGGTGGGAGTCCTCCTACGAGCAGTACTTC. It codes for CASSLGWESSYEQYF.

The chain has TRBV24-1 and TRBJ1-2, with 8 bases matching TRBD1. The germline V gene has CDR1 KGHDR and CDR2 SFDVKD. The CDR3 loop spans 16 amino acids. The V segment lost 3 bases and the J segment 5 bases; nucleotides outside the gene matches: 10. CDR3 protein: CATSDETGDAWYGYTF. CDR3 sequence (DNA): TGTGCCACCAGTGATGAGACAGGGGACGCTTGGTATGGCTACACCTTC.

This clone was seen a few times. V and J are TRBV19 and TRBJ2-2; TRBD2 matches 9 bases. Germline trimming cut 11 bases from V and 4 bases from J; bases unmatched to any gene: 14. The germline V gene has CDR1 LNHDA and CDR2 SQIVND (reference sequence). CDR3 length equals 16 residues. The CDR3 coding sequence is TGTGCCTCCCGATCCTATAGCGGGAGCGTCACCGGGGAGCTGTTTTTT. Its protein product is CASRSYSGSVTGELFF. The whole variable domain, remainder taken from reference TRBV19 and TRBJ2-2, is DGGITQSPKYLFRKEGQNVTLSCEQNLNHDAMYWYRQDPGQGLRLIYYSQIVNDFQKGDIAEGYSVSREKKESFPLTVTSAQKNPTAFYLCASRSYSGSVTGELFFGEGSRLTVL.

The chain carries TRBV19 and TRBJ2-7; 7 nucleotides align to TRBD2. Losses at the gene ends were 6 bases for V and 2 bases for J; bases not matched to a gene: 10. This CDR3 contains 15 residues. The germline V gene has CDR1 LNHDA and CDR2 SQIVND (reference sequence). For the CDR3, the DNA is TGTGCCAGTAGGTCGACTGCTAGCGGTCCCTACGAGCAGTACTTC. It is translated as CASRSTASGPYEQYF.

In nucleotides, the CDR3 is TGTGCCAGCACCCGAGGGGGTTATGGCTACACCTTC. As protein: CASTRGGYGYTF. J is TRBJ1-2 and V is TRBV12-3 or TRBV12-4; possible D gene TRBD1, 6 bases. The CDR3 is 12 amino acids. V lost 7 bases to trimming and J lost 5 bases, with 11 bases between them.

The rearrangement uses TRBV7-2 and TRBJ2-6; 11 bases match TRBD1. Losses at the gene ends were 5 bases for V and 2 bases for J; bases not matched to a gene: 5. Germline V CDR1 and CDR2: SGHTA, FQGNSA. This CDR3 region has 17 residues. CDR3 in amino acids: CASSPRGQGAGANVLTF. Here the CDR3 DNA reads TGTGCCAGCAGCCCGCGGGGACAGGGGGCTGGGGCCAACGTCCTGACTTTC.

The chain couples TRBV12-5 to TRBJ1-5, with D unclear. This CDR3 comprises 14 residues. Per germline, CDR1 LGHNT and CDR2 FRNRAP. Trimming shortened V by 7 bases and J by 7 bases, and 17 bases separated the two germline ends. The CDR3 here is CASALGPSGQPQHF. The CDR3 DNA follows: TGTGCTAGTGCCCTGGGCCCTTCGGGACAGCCCCAGCATTTT.

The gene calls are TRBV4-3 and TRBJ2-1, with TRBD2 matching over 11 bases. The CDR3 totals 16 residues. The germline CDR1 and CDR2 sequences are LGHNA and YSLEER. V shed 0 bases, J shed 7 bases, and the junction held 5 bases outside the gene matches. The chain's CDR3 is CASSQDRLAGTNEQFF. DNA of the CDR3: TGCGCCAGCAGCCAAGATAGACTAGCGGGGACGAATGAGCAGTTCTTC.

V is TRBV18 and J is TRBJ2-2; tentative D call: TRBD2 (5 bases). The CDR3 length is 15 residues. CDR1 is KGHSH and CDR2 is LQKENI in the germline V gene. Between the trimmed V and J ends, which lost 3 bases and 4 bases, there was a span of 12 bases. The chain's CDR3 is CASSPSRAGTGELFF. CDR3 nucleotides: TGTGCCAGCTCACCGTCTCGGGCGGGCACCGGGGAGCTGTTTTTT. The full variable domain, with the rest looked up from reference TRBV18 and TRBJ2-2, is NAGVMQNPRHLVRRRGQEARLRCSPMKGHSHVYWYRQLPEEGLKFMVYLQKENIIDESGMPKERFSAEFPKEGPSILRIQQVVRGDSAAYFCASSPSRAGTGELFFGEGSRLTVL.

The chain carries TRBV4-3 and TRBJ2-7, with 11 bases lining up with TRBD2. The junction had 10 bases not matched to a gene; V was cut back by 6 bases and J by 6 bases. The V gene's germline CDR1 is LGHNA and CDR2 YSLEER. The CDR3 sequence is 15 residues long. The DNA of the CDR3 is TGCGCCAGCAGTTACGGACTAGCGGGTATCCGCGAGCAGTACTTC. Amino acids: CASSYGLAGIREQYF.

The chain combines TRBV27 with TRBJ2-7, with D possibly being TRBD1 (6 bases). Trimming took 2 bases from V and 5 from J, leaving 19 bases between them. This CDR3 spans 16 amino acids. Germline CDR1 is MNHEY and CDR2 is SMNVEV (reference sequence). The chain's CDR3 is CASSLIGANRANEQYF. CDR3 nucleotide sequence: TGTGCCAGCAGTTTAATAGGCGCGAACAGGGCAAACGAGCAGTACTTC.

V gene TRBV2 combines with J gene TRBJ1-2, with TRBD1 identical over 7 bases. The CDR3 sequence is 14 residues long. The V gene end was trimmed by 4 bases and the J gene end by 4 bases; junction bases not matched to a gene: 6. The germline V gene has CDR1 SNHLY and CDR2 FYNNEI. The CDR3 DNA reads TGTGCCAGCAGTGCCCAGGGGGATTTCTATGGCTACACCTTC. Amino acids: CASSAQGDFYGYTF.

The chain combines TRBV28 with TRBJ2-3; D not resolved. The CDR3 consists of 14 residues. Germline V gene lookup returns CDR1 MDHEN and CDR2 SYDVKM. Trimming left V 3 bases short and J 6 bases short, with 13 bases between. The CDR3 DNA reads TGTGCCAGCAGTTTTGCGAGCGTGGGTGATACGCAGTATTTT. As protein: CASSFASVGDTQYF.

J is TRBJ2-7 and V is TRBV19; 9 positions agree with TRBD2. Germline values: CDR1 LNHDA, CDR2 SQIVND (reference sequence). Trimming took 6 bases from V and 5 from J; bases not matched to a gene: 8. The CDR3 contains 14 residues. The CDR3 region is CASRPGTSLHEQYF. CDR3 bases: TGTGCCAGTAGACCCGGGACTAGCCTTCACGAGCAGTACTTC.

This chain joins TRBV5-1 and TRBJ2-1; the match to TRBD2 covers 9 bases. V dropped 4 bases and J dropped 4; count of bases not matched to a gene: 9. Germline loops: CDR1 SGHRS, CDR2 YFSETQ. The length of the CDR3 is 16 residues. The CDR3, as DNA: TGCGCCAGCAGCCAAATAGCGGGAGTTGCTTACAATGAGCAGTTCTTC. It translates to CASSQIAGVAYNEQFF.

CDR3 nucleotide sequence: TGTGCCAGCAGTCGTGGACTCTCTTACGAGCAGTACTTC. This gives the protein CASSRGLSYEQYF. The V gene is TRBV2, the J gene TRBJ2-7; D may be TRBD2 (5 bases). Germline-derived CDR1 and CDR2 are SNHLY and FYNNEI. This CDR3 comprises 13 residues. V was pared by 5 bases and J by 4 bases, with 12 bases between.

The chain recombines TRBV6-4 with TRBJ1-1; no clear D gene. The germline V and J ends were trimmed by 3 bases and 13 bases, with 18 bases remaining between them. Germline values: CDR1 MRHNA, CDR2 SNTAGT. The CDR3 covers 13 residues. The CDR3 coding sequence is TGTGCCAGCAGTGAGGGAGTGGGGTTGGGCGTTTTCTTT. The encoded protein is CASSEGVGLGVFF.

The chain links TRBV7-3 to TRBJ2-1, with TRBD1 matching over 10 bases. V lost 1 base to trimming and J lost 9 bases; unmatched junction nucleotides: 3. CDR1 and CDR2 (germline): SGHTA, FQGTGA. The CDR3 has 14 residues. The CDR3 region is CASSLRGQGSEQFF. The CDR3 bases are TGTGCCAGCAGCTTAAGGGGACAGGGGTCTGAGCAGTTCTTC.

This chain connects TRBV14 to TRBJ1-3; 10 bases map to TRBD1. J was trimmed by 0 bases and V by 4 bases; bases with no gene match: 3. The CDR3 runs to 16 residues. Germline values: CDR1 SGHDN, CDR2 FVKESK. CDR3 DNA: TGTGCCAGCAGCCCGACAGGGGGCATCTCTGGAAACACCATATATTTT. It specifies CASSPTGGISGNTIYF. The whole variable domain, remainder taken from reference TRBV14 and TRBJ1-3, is EAGVTQFPSHSVIEKGQTVTLRCDPISGHDNLYWYRRVMGKEIKFLLHFVKESKQDESGMPNNRFLAERTGGTYSTLKVQPAELEDSGVYFCASSPTGGISGNTIYFGEGSWLTVV.